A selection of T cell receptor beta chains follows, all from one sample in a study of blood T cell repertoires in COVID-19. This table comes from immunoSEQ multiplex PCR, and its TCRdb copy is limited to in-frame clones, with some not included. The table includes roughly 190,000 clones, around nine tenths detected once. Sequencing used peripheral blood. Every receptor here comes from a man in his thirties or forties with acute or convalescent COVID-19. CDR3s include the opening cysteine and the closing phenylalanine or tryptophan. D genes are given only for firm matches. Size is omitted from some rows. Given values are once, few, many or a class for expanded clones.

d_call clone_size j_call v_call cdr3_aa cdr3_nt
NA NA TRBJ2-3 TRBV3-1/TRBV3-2 CASSPYSSRDTDTQYF TGTGCCAGCAGCCCCTACTCAAGTAGAGACACAGATACGCAGTATTTT
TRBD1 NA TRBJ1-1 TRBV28 CASSRDRGNTEAFF TGTGCCAGCAGCCGGGACAGGGGTAACACTGAAGCTTTCTTT
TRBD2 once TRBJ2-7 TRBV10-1 CASEETSGRAEQYF TGCGCCAGCGAGGAGACTAGCGGGAGGGCCGAGCAGTACTTC
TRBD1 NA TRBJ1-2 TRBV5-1 CASSPRGTDYGYTF TGCGCCAGCAGCCCGCGAGGGACAGACTATGGCTACACCTTC
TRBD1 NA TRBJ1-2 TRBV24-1 CATRQGQWPYGYTF TGTGCCACCAGGCAGGGACAGTGGCCATATGGCTACACCTTC
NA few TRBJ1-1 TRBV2 CASSLSRGRTAFF TGTGCCAGCAGTCTGTCCCGGGGAAGGACGGCTTTCTTT
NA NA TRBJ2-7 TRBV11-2 CASSLHLGGPEQYF TGTGCCAGCAGCTTACACCTCGGGGGGCCCGAGCAGTACTTC
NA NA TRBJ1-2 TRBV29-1 CSVEEGPNYGYTF TGCAGCGTTGAGGAGGGCCCTAACTATGGCTACACCTTC
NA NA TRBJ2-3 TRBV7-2 CASSLLTDTQYF TGTGCCAGCAGCTTACTCACAGATACGCAGTATTTT
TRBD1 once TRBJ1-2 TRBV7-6 CASSVQQGDYGYTF TGTGCCAGCAGCGTACAACAGGGGGACTATGGCTACACCTTC
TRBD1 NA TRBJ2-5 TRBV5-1 CASSLVGQGSGTQYF TGCGCCAGCAGCTTGGTGGGACAGGGGTCGGGGACCCAGTACTTC
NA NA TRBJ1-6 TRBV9 CASSDEYSPLHF TGTGCCAGCAGCGACGAGTATTCACCCCTCCACTTT
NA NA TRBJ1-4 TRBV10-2 CASSELATNEKLFF TGCGCCAGCAGTGAACTAGCAACTAATGAAAAACTGTTTTTT
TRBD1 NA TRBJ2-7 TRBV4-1 CASSHNRGPPYEQYF TGCGCCAGCAGCCACAACAGGGGGCCACCCTACGAGCAGTACTTC
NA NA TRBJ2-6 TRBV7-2 CASSLRSATSGANVLTF TGTGCCAGCAGCTTGAGAAGCGCTACCTCTGGGGCCAACGTCCTGACTTTC
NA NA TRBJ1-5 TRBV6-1 CASSEVNRGNQPQHF TGTGCCAGCAGTGAAGTAAATAGGGGGAATCAGCCCCAGCATTTT
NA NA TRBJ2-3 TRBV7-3 CASSRRQGLGTDTQYF TGTGCCAGCAGCAGAAGACAGGGACTGGGCACAGATACGCAGTATTTT
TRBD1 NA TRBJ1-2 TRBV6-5 CASRRTGDNYGYTF TGTGCCAGCCGACGTACAGGGGATAACTATGGCTACACCTTC
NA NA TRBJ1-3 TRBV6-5 CASSRGVTGNTIYF TGTGCCAGCAGCCGGGGTGTCACTGGAAACACCATATATTTT
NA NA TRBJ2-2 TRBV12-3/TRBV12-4 CASSLAEVGELFF TGTGCCAGCAGTTTAGCGGAGGTTGGGGAGCTGTTTTTT
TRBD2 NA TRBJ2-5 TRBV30 CAWRRASGSQETQYF TGTGCCTGGAGAAGGGCTAGCGGGTCCCAAGAGACCCAGTACTTC
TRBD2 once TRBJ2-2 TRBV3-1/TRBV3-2 CASSLRTSGANTGELFF TGTGCCAGCAGCCTCCGGACTAGCGGAGCGAACACCGGGGAGCTGTTTTTT
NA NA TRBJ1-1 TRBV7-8 CASSKQGGVTEAFF TGTGCCAGCAGCAAACAGGGTGGAGTCACTGAAGCTTTCTTT
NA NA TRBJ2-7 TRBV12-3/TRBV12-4 CASSVGGWYEQYF TGTGCCAGCAGTGTCGGGGGTTGGTACGAGCAGTACTTC
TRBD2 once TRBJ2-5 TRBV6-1 CASSEMVLAGTLLETQYF TGTGCCAGCAGTGAAATGGTACTAGCGGGTACACTGTTGGAGACCCAGTACTTC
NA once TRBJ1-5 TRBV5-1 CASSLVPGHSNQPQHF TGCGCCAGCAGCTTGGTTCCAGGGCATAGCAATCAGCCCCAGCATTTT
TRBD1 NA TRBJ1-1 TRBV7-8 CASSFGDRGLMNTEAFF TGTGCCAGCAGCTTCGGGGACAGAGGCCTTATGAACACTGAAGCTTTCTTT
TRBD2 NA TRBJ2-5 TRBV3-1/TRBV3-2 CASSQWERGGLSLYF TGTGCCAGCAGCCAATGGGAGCGGGGGGGCCTTTCCCTATACTTC
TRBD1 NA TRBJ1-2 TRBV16 CASSPTGGIGYTF TGTGCCAGCAGCCCCACAGGGGGCATCGGCTACACCTTC
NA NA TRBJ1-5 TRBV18 CASSLQTYQPQHF TGTGCCAGCTCACTGCAGACTTACCAGCCCCAGCATTTT
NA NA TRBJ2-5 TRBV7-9 CASSLGVQPAYQETQYF TGTGCCAGCAGCTTAGGGGTACAGCCAGCATACCAAGAGACCCAGTACTTC
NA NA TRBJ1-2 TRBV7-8 CASSLGGVFGADYGYTF TGTGCCAGCAGCTTAGGCGGGGTTTTCGGGGCAGACTATGGCTACACCTTC
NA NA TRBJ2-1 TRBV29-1 CSVGRGLLSSYNEQFF TGCAGCGTTGGTAGGGGCCTACTAAGCTCCTACAATGAGCAGTTCTTC
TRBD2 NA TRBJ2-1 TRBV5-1 CASSLLTSGSGEQFF TGCGCCAGCAGCTTGCTCACTAGCGGGAGCGGTGAGCAGTTCTTC
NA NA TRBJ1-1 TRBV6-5 CASSYSFLGTNTEAFF TGTGCCAGCAGTTACTCCTTTCTAGGTACTAACACTGAAGCTTTCTTT